This T cell receptor beta chain originates from a study of T cell repertoires in cytomegalovirus infection. Study details: Recently described HLA-C-restricted plus well-studied HLA-B-restricted CMV epitopes were used. From public TCR beta signatures came an indication of both CMV infection and matching HLA type. Study results and limitations: HLA-C-restricted CMV clonotypes gave the most frequent clonotype in two of eight donors. Adding up the frequency of public TCR beta families identified people who carried CMV plus the relevant HLA.

As for this clonotype: The antigen is not known.

TCRdb re-called the reads with MiXCR, one entry per CDR3 protein. The top ten clones hold under 15% of a sample with hundreds of thousands of distinct CDR3 sequences, approximately 31% of them seen once. This CDR3 comprises 16 residues. From germline, CDR1 is SEHNR and CDR2 FQNEAQ (reference sequence). The trim removed 5 bases at V and 6 bases at J, leaving 13 bases unmatched. Here the sequenced sample was cultured CD8+ T cells from PBMCs, taken from culture after CMV antigen stimulation. This receptor was taken from a human donor in good health (CMV status not recorded). Some clones in this sample may be carry-over from other donors' samples. This chain joins TRBV7-9 and TRBJ2-1, with TRBD1 identical over 7 bases. The CDR3 region has the DNA TGTGCCAGCAGCGGCGACAGGGACCACCTGTCCAATGAGCAGTTCTTC. It encodes CASSGDRDHLSNEQFF.